The 20 T cell receptor beta chains below come from one sample, sequenced in a study of shared clonotypes between healthy human individuals (dated by TCRdb to 2018 to 2020). The library relied on the immunoSEQ multiplex PCR assay. TCRdb retrieved this table from immuneACCESS and kept in-frame rearrangements only. Not all clones are present; in checked studies, unresolved V genes account for under half, and no reason is known for the remainder. The sample table lists about 600,000 clones, around 95% of them with a count of one. The ten largest account for over 0.09% of the sample. CD8 naive samples were obtained by positive selection for CCR7 among CD45RO-negative cells, yielding a CD45RA+CCR7+ population from which TemRA cells were excluded. Sequences were obtained from naive CD8+ T cells sorted from blood. Per the publication, the cell subset or site label means: CD45RA+CCR7+. The receptor set was obtained from a woman aged 25 to 39 in good health.

The J gene is TRBJ2-3, the V gene TRBV27; possibly TRBD2 for D (5 bases). V was cut by 4 bases and J by 2 bases, with 13 bases left in between. CDR3 length: 15 residues. Germline V gives CDR1 MNHEY, CDR2 SMNVEV (reference sequence). The CDR3 coding sequence is TGTGCCAGCAGTTGGGTGACGGGAAACACAGATACGCAGTATTTT. The encoded protein is CASSWVTGNTDTQYF.

The chain has TRBV14 and TRBJ2-1; 11 nucleotides align to TRBD2. J gave up 5 bases and V 4 bases, and 10 bases lay outside the gene matches. From germline, CDR1 is SGHDN and CDR2 FVKESK. The CDR3 covers 17 residues. The CDR3 loop reads CASSRLAGGPSDNEQFF. The DNA of the CDR3 is TGTGCCAGCAGCCGGTTAGCGGGAGGGCCGTCGGACAATGAGCAGTTCTTC. Filled out from reference TRBV14 and TRBJ2-1, the complete variable domain reads EAGVTQFPSHSVIEKGQTVTLRCDPISGHDNLYWYRRVMGKEIKFLLHFVKESKQDESGMPNNRFLAERTGGTYSTLKVQPAELEDSGVYFCASSRLAGGPSDNEQFFGPGTRLTVL.

The V call is TRBV4-1, the J call TRBJ2-4; D is tentatively TRBD1 or TRBD2 (7 bases each). The CDR3 spans 17 residues. The V and J ends lost 3 bases and 3 bases respectively, with 18 bases between them. CDR1 is MGHRA, CDR2 YSYEKL, per germline. CDR3 residues: CASSHFPRGGVKNIQYF. The CDR3 DNA sequence: TGCGCCAGCAGCCATTTCCCCAGGGGGGGGGTCAAAAACATTCAGTACTTC.

The genes are TRBV4-2 and TRBJ2-7; 10 bases are a match to TRBD2. V was pared by 1 base and J by 5 bases, with 8 bases of the junction left unmatched. CDR1 is LGHNA, CDR2 YNFKEQ, per germline. CDR3 length: 16 residues. For the CDR3, the DNA is TGTGCCAGCAGCCAAGGGGAGTACCTAGCGGGAGACGAGCAGTACTTC. Residues: CASSQGEYLAGDEQYF.

The chain employs TRBV10-3 and TRBJ2-7; perhaps TRBD2 as D (6 bases). From germline, CDR1 is ENHRY and CDR2 SYGVKD. Trimming removed 7 bases at V and 6 bases at J, with 19 bases between. The CDR3 runs 14 residues. The CDR3 region has the DNA TGTGCCATCACTCCGGAAACGGGAGCTGGCGAGCAGTACTTC. Its protein is CAITPETGAGEQYF.

This CDR3 reads CATSRGSGTASYEQYF. The DNA for the CDR3 is TGTGCCACCAGCAGAGGGTCCGGGACTGCCTCCTACGAGCAGTACTTC. The chain joins TRBV15 to TRBJ2-7; weak D call: TRBD2 (6 bases). V was clipped by 1 base and J by 0 bases, with 13 bases between them. CDR3 length: 16 residues. CDR1 is LNHNV, CDR2 YYDKDF, per germline (reference sequence).

This chain joins TRBV27 and TRBJ1-1, with unresolved D. Trimming stripped 6 bases from V and 5 bases from J, with 13 bases between. This CDR3 contains 13 residues. Per germline, CDR1 MNHEY and CDR2 SMNVEV (reference sequence). The CDR3 protein is CASRRPGSTEAFF. The CDR3 DNA is TGTGCCAGCAGACGACCCGGGTCGACTGAAGCTTTCTTT.

The V gene is TRBV27, the J gene TRBJ2-7; 9 bases match TRBD2. The J segment lost 5 bases and the V segment lost 2 bases, leaving 4 bases of the junction unmatched. CDR1 is MNHEY, CDR2 SMNVEV, per germline (reference sequence). The CDR3 contains 14 residues. The CDR3 sequence is CASSLTAGGHEQYF. The CDR3 nucleotides read TGTGCCAGCAGTTTAACAGCGGGAGGTCACGAGCAGTACTTC.

The chain links TRBV5-4 to TRBJ2-5; TRBD2 matches 14 bases. The CDR3 spans 19 residues. The ends lost 3 bases at V and 4 bases at J; junction bases unmatched: 14. The germline V gene encodes CDR1 SGHNT and CDR2 YYREEE (reference sequence). For the CDR3, the DNA is TGTGCCAGCAGCTGGGGACTAGCGGGAGTCTCTGGTGTTAGAGAGACCCAGTACTTC. Translated: CASSWGLAGVSGVRETQYF.

The chain employs TRBV6-4 and TRBJ1-5; maybe TRBD1 (6 bases). The V end lost 9 bases, the J end lost 4 bases, and 25 bases lay between the germline ends. CDR1 is MRHNA and CDR2 is SNTAGT in the germline V gene. The CDR3 length is 17 residues. The CDR3 loop is CARLTLREGVCNQPQHF. In DNA, the CDR3 is TGTGCCAGACTAACTCTGAGGGAGGGGGTATGTAATCAGCCCCAGCATTTT.

The chain is built from TRBV28 and TRBJ2-5, with 10 bases identical to TRBD2. Per germline, CDR1 MDHEN and CDR2 SYDVKM. Germline trimming cut 10 bases from V and 11 bases from J; bases unmatched to any gene: 16. CDR3 size: 14 residues. This chain's CDR3 is CATLKLAGSGEQYF. The CDR3 DNA reads as TGTGCCACCCTAAAACTAGCGGGATCGGGGGAGCAGTACTTC.

The chain has TRBV9 and TRBJ2-1; D is unresolved. This CDR3 is built from 14 residues. The V and J ends lost 7 bases and 8 bases respectively, with 19 bases between them. CDR1 is SGDLS and CDR2 is YYNGEE in the germline V gene. The CDR3 loop reads CASGGPRFDDEQFF. CDR3 sequence (DNA): TGTGCCAGCGGCGGCCCGCGTTTTGACGATGAGCAGTTCTTC. Together with reference TRBV9 and TRBJ2-1, the CDR3 gives the full variable domain: DSGVTQTPKHLITATGQRVTLRCSPRSGDLSVYWYQQSLDQGLQFLIQYYNGEERAKGNILERFSAQQFPDLHSELNLSSLELGDSALYFCASGGPRFDDEQFFGPGTRLTVL.

The V and J genes are TRBV7-6 and TRBJ2-7, with TRBD2 matching over 10 bases. Germline trimming cut 4 bases from V and 3 bases from J; bases unmatched to any gene: 3. Germline CDR1 and CDR2: SGHVS and FNYEAQ. There are 14 residues in the CDR3. In DNA form, the CDR3 reads TGTGCCAGCAGCTGGACTAGCGGCAACTACGAGCAGTACTTC. It specifies CASSWTSGNYEQYF.

The chain recombines TRBV11-3 with TRBJ2-7; TRBD2 matches 7 bases. Germline V lookup: CDR1 SGHNT, CDR2 YENEEA. This CDR3 region has 13 residues. Losses at the gene ends were 5 bases for V and 7 bases for J; bases not matched to a gene: 8. Written as DNA, the CDR3 is TGTGCCAGCAGCCCCGGGCCCGGGGGGGAGCAGTACTTC. Its translation: CASSPGPGGEQYF. Based on the CDR3 plus reference TRBV11-3 and TRBJ2-7, the full variable domain is EAGVVQSPRYKIIEKKQPVAFWCNPISGHNTLYWYLQNLGQGPELLIRYENEEAVDDSQLPKDRFSAERLKGVDSTLKIQPAELGDSAVYLCASSPGPGGEQYFGPGTRLTVT.

The chain employs TRBV28 and TRBJ2-2, with a possible D match to TRBD2 (5 bases). V was trimmed by 4 bases and J by 3 bases, leaving 9 bases between them. This CDR3 has 14 residues. Germline V gene data show CDR1 as MDHEN and CDR2 as SYDVKM. The CDR3 spells CASSSAGYTGELFF. In DNA form, the CDR3 reads TGTGCCAGCAGTTCTGCGGGTTACACCGGGGAGCTGTTTTTT.

The chain uses TRBV2 and TRBJ2-7; 11 positions match TRBD1. Germline CDR1 is SNHLY and CDR2 is FYNNEI. The J segment lost 5 bases and the V segment lost 6 bases, leaving 9 bases of the junction unmatched. The CDR3 has 15 residues. The CDR3 DNA sequence: TGTGCCAGCAGGGGAATAGGACAGGGGGCCCACGAGCAGTACTTC. This sequence encodes CASRGIGQGAHEQYF.

A word on this clone: Within the sample, other DNA sequences also encode this same CDR3. CDR3 region: CASSVEGNSNQPQHF. The CDR3 DNA reads TGTGCCAGCAGCGTGGAAGGCAATAGCAATCAGCCCCAGCATTTT. The chain recombines TRBV9 with TRBJ1-5; D not resolved. The CDR3 totals 15 residues. CDR1 is SGDLS, CDR2 YYNGEE, per germline. The V and J ends lost 2 bases and 0 bases respectively, with 9 bases between them.

The CDR3 nucleotides are TGTGCCAGCAGCTCGGGACCAGGGGGACGGGAGACCCAGTACTTC. It specifies CASSSGPGGRETQYF. The chain joins TRBV7-7 to TRBJ2-5, with 7 bases lining up with TRBD1. Germline trimming cut 4 bases from V and 5 bases from J; bases unmatched to any gene: 10. Germline lookup yields CDR1 SSHAT and CDR2 FNYEAQ (reference sequence). This CDR3 contains 15 residues.

The J gene is TRBJ1-3, the V gene TRBV27; D is undetermined. V dropped 5 bases and J dropped 2 bases, with 13 bases sitting between them. Germline values: CDR1 MNHEY, CDR2 SMNVEV (reference sequence). This CDR3 is 15 amino acids long. CDR3 sequence (DNA): TGTGCCAGCAGTCTAATGGGTTCCGCTGGAAACACCATATATTTT. It codes for CASSLMGSAGNTIYF.

The rearrangement uses TRBV6-6 and TRBJ1-2; 10 bases agree with TRBD1. Looked up from germline, CDR1 is MNHNY and CDR2 is SVGAGI (reference sequence). This CDR3 contains 16 residues. With V trimmed by 4 bases and J by 5 bases, 10 bases remained unmatched. DNA of the CDR3: TGTGCCAGCAGTTTAACCGGGACAGGGGATCCTTATGGCTACACCTTC. As protein: CASSLTGTGDPYGYTF.